By sample share, the clone carrying this TCR beta chain is medium-sized. This specimen belongs to a study of T cells after yellow fever vaccination. Study results and limitations: Most primary-vaccination clones reappeared after the booster (about 97% CD4, more than 70% CD8).

Trimming cost V 4 bases and J 1 base; bases outside gene matches: 5. The CDR3 has 15 residues. CDR1 and CDR2 (germline): MNHNY, SVGAGI (reference sequence). TCRdb processed the 5' RACE reads anew with MiXCR; each CDR3 protein has one entry. The sample has roughly 4,600 distinct CDR3 sequences; over 6% are singletons. The sequence was collected from a man aged 30-40 years who received the YFV17D yellow fever vaccine. This specimen consisted of PBMCs, either bulk or a sorted T-cell subset (CD4+, CD8+, memory, or dextramer-sorted; not recorded which), obtained 15 days after the yellow fever booster vaccination. The rearrangement joins TRBV6-6 to TRBJ2-5; 8 bases are a match to TRBD1. CDR3 coding DNA: TGTGCCAGCAGTTTCCAAGGACAGGGCCAAGAGACCCAGTACTTC. It specifies CASSFQGQGQETQYF.